Here is one T cell receptor (beta chain) with its context. Its antigen specificity is not known. Base quality data are lacking; no much larger clone is found one base away. The source of the sample is a study of post-analysis software for immune sequencing data (dated by TCRdb to 2015 to 2017). About the study as a whole: Disease courses on record covered relapsing-remitting, secondary progressive and progressive-relapsing multiple sclerosis, though some patients had no subtype annotation. The patient repertoires were set against 11 previously published healthy control repertoires from donors whose ages ranged from roughly 6 to 25 years. A subset of samples was prepared in parallel using single-end sample barcoding, then pooled and co-amplified after Illumina adapter ligation.

Receptor amplification or capture employed PCR. Sequencing was carried out with an Illumina HiSeq 2500. Unique molecular identifiers were incorporated into TCR beta cDNA libraries to reduce PCR and sequencing biases. Roughly 500,000 cDNA molecules were obtained for every 1 to 10 million input T cells, so each molecule roughly corresponded to one T cell. The same protocol used for the earlier healthy control dataset was applied to prepare and sequence the patient libraries. Within a given batch, samples were prepared together, multiplexed and sequenced on the same HiSeq lane. Concerning the study's data processing: MIGEC was used to process the raw barcoded reads, and molecular identifier groups with only a single read were discarded before consensus assembly and CDR3 extraction. VDJtools was used for post-analysis of the clonotype tables, with diversity normalized by down-sampling every dataset to the smallest sample size. In repertoire overlap clustering, CDR3 amino acid sequences, but not nucleotide sequences, were matched to correct batch-related cross-sample contamination. The public reads were reanalyzed by TCRdb: fastp trimming at Q25, MiXCR alignment, in-frame beta chains only. Under each unique CDR3 protein, matching rows form one entry showing the most common genes and DNA. The V and J calls, along with clone size, are taken from TCRdb and not from the paper's own processing. Across this sample there are 500,000 to 600,000 distinct CDR3 sequences, with around 40% seen only once. The ten largest clonotypes hold over 1.5% of the sample.

What the study reported, not specific to this receptor: Compared with controls, multiple sclerosis patients had significantly lower normalized Chao1 diversity, a finding suggesting substantial peripheral T-cell clonal expansion. The multiple sclerosis patient group was slightly younger than the control group. Direct clustering with F measure showed strong co-clustering of samples prepared in the same batch, prompting a batch-effect correction. Significantly higher frequencies in patients than in controls were found for several TRBV segments, including TRBV5-6, TRBV5-1 and TRBV20-1.

Trimming at the junction amounts to 4 bases on V and 4 bases on J, and the germline ends lie 7 bases apart. The CDR3 goes from the cysteine to the phenylalanine over 12 residues. Kept here is only the CDR3 DNA, which spans 36 bases and is read in frame from base 1. CDR1 is given as MNHEY and CDR2 as SMNVEV, both from the germline V gene (reference sequence). To demonstrate the VDJtools post-analysis software, TCR beta repertoires were profiled from the peripheral blood of over ten young patients with multiple sclerosis. The multiple sclerosis patients were children and adolescents ranging in age from roughly 6 to 15 years.

This receptor was taken from a girl aged 5-17 years with multiple sclerosis. Sequencing was carried out using blood. The sequence is built from TRBV27 and TRBJ1-2; no confident D gene assignment can be made. The CDR3 here reads CASSSIGYGYTF. In nucleotides, the sequence is TGTGCCAGCAGTTCCATAGGCTATGGCTACACCTTC.